The subject of this entry is one T cell receptor (beta chain). Its antigen is as yet unknown. The data originate from a study of blood T cells in healthy people across ages. Study-level results: The study could not conclusively compare naive and antigen-experienced cells, given its unsorted PBMCs.

V was shortened by 8 bases and J by 5 bases, with 10 bases between the two germline ends. The germline CDR1 and CDR2 sequences are KGHDR and SFDVKD. This CDR3 contains 12 residues. Sample-barcoded 5' priming and a J-beta primer mix drove a second PCR of roughly 6 to 12 cycles. Using its own MiXCR run on the 5' RACE reads, TCRdb lists one record per CDR3 protein. The sample holds under 2,000,000 distinct CDR3 sequences, around half seen once. The V gene is TRBV24-1, the J gene TRBJ2-3; tentatively, D is TRBD1 (5 bases). The receptor was derived from a woman in her thirties or forties in good health. The source material was blood. The CDR3 DNA reads TGTGCCACCACTTCCCAGGGAGATACGCAGTATTTT. Its protein is CATTSQGDTQYF.